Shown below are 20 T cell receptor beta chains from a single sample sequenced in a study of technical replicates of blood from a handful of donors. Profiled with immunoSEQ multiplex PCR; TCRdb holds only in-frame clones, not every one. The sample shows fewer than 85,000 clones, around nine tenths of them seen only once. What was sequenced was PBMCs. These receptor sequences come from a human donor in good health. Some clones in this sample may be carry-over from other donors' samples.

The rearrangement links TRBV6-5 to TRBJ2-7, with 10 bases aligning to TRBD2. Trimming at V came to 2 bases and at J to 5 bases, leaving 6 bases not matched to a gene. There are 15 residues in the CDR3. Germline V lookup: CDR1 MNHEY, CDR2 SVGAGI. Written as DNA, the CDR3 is TGTGCCAGCAGTTACGCTAGCGGGAGTATAAACGAGCAGTACTTC. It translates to CASSYASGSINEQYF.

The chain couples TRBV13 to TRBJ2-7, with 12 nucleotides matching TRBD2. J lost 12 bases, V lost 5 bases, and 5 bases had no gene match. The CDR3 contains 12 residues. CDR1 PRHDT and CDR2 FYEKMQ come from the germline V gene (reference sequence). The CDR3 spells CASSPRLAGVYF. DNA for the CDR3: TGTGCCAGCAGCCCGCGACTAGCGGGGGTGTACTTC.

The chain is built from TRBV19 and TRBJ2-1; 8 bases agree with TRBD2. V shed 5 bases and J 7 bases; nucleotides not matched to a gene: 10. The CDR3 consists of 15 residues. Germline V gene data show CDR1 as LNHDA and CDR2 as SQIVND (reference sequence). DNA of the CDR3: TGTGCCAGTAGTGCCCCGGGACTAGTCTCTAATGAGCAGTTCTTC. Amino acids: CASSAPGLVSNEQFF.

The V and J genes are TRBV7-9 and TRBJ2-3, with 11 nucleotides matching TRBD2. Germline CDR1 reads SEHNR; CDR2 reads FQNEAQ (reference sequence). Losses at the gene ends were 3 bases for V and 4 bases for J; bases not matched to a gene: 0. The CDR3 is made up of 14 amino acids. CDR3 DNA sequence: TGTGCCAGCAGCTTGACTAGCGGGGCAGATACGCAGTATTTT. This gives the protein CASSLTSGADTQYF.

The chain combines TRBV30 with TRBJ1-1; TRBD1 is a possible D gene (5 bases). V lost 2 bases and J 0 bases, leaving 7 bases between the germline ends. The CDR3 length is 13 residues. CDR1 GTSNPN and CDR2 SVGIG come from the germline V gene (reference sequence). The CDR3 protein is CAWSRGMNTEAFF. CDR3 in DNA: TGTGCCTGGAGTAGGGGAATGAACACTGAAGCTTTCTTT.

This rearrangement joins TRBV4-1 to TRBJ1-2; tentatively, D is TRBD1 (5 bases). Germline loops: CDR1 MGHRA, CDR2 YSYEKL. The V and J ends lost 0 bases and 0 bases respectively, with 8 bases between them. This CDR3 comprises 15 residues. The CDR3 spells CASSQEGHSNYGYTF. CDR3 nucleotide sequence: TGCGCCAGCAGCCAAGAAGGACACTCTAACTATGGCTACACCTTC.

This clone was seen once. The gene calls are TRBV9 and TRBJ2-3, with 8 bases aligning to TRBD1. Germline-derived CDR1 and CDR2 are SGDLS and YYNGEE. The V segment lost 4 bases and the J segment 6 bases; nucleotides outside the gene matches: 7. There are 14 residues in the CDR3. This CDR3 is CASSPRTGTDTQYF. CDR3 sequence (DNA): TGTGCCAGCAGCCCACGGACAGGGACGGATACGCAGTATTTT.

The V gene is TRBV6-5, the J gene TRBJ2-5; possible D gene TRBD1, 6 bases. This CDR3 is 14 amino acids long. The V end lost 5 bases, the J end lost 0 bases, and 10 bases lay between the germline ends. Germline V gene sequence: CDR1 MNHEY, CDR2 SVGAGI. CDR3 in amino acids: CASSTTGNQETQYF. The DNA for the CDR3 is TGTGCCAGCAGTACCACAGGGAACCAAGAGACCCAGTACTTC.

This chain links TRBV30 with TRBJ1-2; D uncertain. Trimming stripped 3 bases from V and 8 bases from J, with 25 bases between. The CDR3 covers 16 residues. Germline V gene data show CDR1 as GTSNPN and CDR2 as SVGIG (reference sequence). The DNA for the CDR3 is TGTGCCTGGAGGGCTGCCCCGGGAGGATCCTCTTGGGGCTACACCTTC. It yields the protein CAWRAAPGGSSWGYTF.

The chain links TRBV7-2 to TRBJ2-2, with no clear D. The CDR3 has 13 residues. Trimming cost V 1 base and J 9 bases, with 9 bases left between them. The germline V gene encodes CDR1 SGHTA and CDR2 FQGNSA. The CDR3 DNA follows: TGTGCCAGCAGCTTAGAACACCCGCGGGAGCTGTTTTTT. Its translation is CASSLEHPRELFF.

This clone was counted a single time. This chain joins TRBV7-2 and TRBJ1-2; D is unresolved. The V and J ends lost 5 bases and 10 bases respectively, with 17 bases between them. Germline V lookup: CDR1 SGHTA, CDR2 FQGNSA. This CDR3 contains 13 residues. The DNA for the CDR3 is TGTGCCAGCAGCAGCTTTGGGCAGCCAGTCTACACCTTC. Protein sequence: CASSSFGQPVYTF.

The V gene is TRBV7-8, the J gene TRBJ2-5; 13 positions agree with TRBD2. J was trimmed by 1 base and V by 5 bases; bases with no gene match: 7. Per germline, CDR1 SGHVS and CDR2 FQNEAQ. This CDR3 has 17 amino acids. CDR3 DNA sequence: TGTGCCAGCAGCCGCGGACTAGCGGGAGTTATCCAAGAGACCCAGTACTTC. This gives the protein CASSRGLAGVIQETQYF. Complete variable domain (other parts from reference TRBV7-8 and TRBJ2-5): GAGVSQSPRYKVAKRGQDVALRCDPISGHVSLFWYQQALGQGPEFLTYFQNEAQLDKSGLPSDRFFAERPEGSVSTLKIQRTQQEDSAVYLCASSRGLAGVIQETQYFGPGTRLLVL.

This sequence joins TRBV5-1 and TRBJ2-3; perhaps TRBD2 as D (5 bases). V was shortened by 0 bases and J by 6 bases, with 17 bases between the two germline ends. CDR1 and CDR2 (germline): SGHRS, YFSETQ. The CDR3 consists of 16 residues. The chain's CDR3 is CASSLVASLWSDTQYF. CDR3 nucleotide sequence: TGCGCCAGCAGCTTGGTCGCTAGCTTATGGTCTGATACGCAGTATTTT.

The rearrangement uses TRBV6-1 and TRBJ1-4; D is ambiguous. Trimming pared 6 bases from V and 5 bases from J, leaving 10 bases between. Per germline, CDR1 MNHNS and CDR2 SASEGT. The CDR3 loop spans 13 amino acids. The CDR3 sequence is CASRLDGNEKLFF. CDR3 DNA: TGTGCCAGCAGACTAGACGGGAATGAAAAACTGTTTTTT.

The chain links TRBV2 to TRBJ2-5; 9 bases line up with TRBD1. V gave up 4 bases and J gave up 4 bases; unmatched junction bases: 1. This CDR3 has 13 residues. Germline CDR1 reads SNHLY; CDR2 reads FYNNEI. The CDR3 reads CASSVTGGETQYF. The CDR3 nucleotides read TGTGCCAGCAGTGTGACAGGGGGAGAGACCCAGTACTTC.

The CDR3 loop is CASSQDLIAQGPNGYTF. The CDR3 bases are TGCGCCAGCAGCCAAGACCTTATCGCACAGGGTCCCAATGGCTACACCTTC. The chain employs TRBV4-3 and TRBJ1-2, with D possibly being TRBD1 (6 bases). This CDR3 contains 17 residues. V lost 0 bases and J 6 bases, leaving 20 bases between the germline ends. In germline, CDR1 is LGHNA, CDR2 YSLEER.

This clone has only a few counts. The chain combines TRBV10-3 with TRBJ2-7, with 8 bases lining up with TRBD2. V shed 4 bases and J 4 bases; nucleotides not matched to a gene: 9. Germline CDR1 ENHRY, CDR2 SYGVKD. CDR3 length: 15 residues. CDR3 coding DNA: TGTGCCATCAGTGCCTCGCGGGGGGCTTTTTACGAGCAGTACTTC. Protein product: CAISASRGAFYEQYF.

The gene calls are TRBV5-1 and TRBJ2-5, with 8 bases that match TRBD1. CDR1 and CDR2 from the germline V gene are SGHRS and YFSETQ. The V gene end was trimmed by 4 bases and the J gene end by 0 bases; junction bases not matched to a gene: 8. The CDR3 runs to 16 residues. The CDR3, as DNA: TGCGCCAGCAGCACCGGACAGGGAATGTACCAAGAGACCCAGTACTTC. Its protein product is CASSTGQGMYQETQYF. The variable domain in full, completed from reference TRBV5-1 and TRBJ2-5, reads KAGVTQTPRYLIKTRGQQVTLSCSPISGHRSVSWYQQTPGQGLQFLFEYFSETQRNKGNFPGRFSGRQFSNSRSEMNVSTLELGDSALYLCASSTGQGMYQETQYFGPGTRLLVL.

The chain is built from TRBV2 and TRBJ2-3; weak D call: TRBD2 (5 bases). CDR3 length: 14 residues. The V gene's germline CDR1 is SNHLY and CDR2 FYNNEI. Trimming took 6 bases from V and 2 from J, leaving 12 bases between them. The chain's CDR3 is CASSLASPTDTQYF. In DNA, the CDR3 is TGTGCCAGCAGCCTAGCCAGCCCCACAGATACGCAGTATTTT. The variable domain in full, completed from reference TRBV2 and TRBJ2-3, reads EPEVTQTPSHQVTQMGQEVILRCVPISNHLYFYWYRQILGQKVEFLVSFYNNEISEKSEIFDDQFSVERPDGSNFTLKIRSTKLEDSAMYFCASSLASPTDTQYFGPGTRLTVL.

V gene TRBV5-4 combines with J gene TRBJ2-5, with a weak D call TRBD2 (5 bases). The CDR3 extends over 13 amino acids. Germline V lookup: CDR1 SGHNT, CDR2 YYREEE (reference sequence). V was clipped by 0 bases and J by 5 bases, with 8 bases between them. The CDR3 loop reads CASSLDPGETQYF. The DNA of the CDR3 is TGTGCCAGCAGCTTGGATCCGGGGGAGACCCAGTACTTC.